The 17 T cell receptor beta chains below come from one sample, sequenced in a study of cytomegalovirus exposure and HLA in healthy donors. Some clones are missing from TCRdb's copy, which holds only in-frame ones; the method was immunoSEQ multiplex PCR. Of 150,000 to 200,000 clones in the sample, roughly 86% were seen once. The sequenced sample was PBMCs. The source of these receptors is a woman between 18 and 29 years old in good health and CMV-seronegative.

The chain uses TRBV5-6 and TRBJ1-1; 8 bases map to TRBD1. V shed 7 bases and J 5 bases; nucleotides not matched to a gene: 10. The CDR3 is 14 residues long. CDR1 is SGHDT, CDR2 YYEEEE, per germline. The CDR3 is CASHRQGRRTEAFF. The CDR3 DNA is TGTGCCAGCCATCGACAGGGGCGCAGGACTGAAGCTTTCTTT.

This chain links TRBV10-3 with TRBJ2-1; 10 nucleotides line up with TRBD2. Germline V gene data show CDR1 as ENHRY and CDR2 as SYGVKD. Trimming at V came to 6 bases and at J to 2 bases, leaving 7 bases not matched to a gene. The CDR3 runs 16 residues. In DNA, the CDR3 is TGTGCCATCAGCGAACCAGCGGGGGGGCCCTACAATGAGCAGTTCTTC. Protein: CAISEPAGGPYNEQFF.

This chain joins TRBV6-4 and TRBJ2-1; possible D gene TRBD2, 6 bases. V was shortened by 6 bases and J by 1 base, with 13 bases between the two germline ends. The V gene's germline CDR1 is MRHNA and CDR2 SNTAGT. This CDR3 contains 15 residues. The CDR3 DNA is TGTGCCAGCAGCCCCGGGGAGGATTCCTACAATGAGCAGTTCTTC. It is translated as CASSPGEDSYNEQFF.

J is TRBJ1-2 and V is TRBV15; D perhaps matches TRBD1 (5 bases). This CDR3 has 14 residues. V was pared by 9 bases and J by 5 bases, with 19 bases between. The germline V gene has CDR1 LNHNV and CDR2 YYDKDF (reference sequence). CDR3: CATQRGRDLYGYTF. CDR3 sequence (DNA): TGTGCCACTCAAAGAGGCAGGGATCTATATGGCTACACCTTC.

This chain connects TRBV30 to TRBJ1-5; TRBD1 aligns across 7 bases. Germline CDR1 GTSNPN, CDR2 SVGIG (reference sequence). The CDR3 is 14 residues long. J gave up 7 bases and V 0 bases, and 6 bases lay outside the gene matches. CDR3 residues: CAWSVLGGGQPQHF. The CDR3 nucleotides are TGTGCCTGGAGTGTATTAGGGGGCGGGCAGCCCCAGCATTTT. Together with reference TRBV30 and TRBJ1-5, the CDR3 gives the full variable domain: SQTIHQWPATLVQPVGSPLSLECTVEGTSNPNLYWYRQAAGRGLQLLFYSVGIGQISSEVPQNLSASRPQDRQFILSSKKLLLSDSGFYLCAWSVLGGGQPQHFGDGTRLSIL.

V and J are TRBV9 and TRBJ1-1, with 9 bases matching TRBD1. V gave up 4 bases and J gave up 5 bases; unmatched junction bases: 6. The CDR3 runs 14 residues. Germline-derived CDR1 and CDR2 are SGDLS and YYNGEE. CDR3 DNA: TGTGCCAGCAGCCCGGGGACAGGGCGGACTGAAGCTTTCTTT. Encoded protein: CASSPGTGRTEAFF.

This clone was seen just once. The chain is built from TRBV5-4 and TRBJ2-2; tentative D call: TRBD2 (5 bases). V dropped 0 bases and J dropped 6 bases, with 12 bases sitting between them. Germline V gene lookup returns CDR1 SGHNT and CDR2 YYREEE (reference sequence). The length of the CDR3 is 15 residues. The CDR3 is CASSLAGIIAGELFF. DNA for the CDR3: TGTGCCAGCAGCTTGGCGGGGATTATAGCCGGGGAGCTGTTTTTT.

The rearrangement links TRBV19 to TRBJ2-2; 10 nucleotides match TRBD1. The germline CDR1 and CDR2 sequences are LNHDA and SQIVND (reference sequence). The CDR3 covers 16 residues. V shed 4 bases, J shed 3 bases, and the junction held 5 bases outside the gene matches. CDR3 sequence: CASSTGQGRYTGELFF. The CDR3 DNA reads TGTGCCAGTAGTACGGGACAGGGGAGGTACACCGGGGAGCTGTTTTTT.

J is TRBJ1-4 and V is TRBV19; 8 bases agree with TRBD1. This CDR3 region has 17 residues. Germline CDR1 and CDR2: LNHDA and SQIVND (reference sequence). Trimming removed 4 bases from V and 3 bases from J; junction bases left unmatched: 10. CDR3 residues: CASSNSQGAAPNEKLFF. Written as DNA, the CDR3 is TGTGCCAGTAGTAACAGTCAGGGGGCAGCCCCTAATGAAAAACTGTTTTTT.

The rearrangement links TRBV11-2 to TRBJ1-4; the D gene is possibly TRBD1 (5 bases). CDR3 size: 15 residues. The germline V gene encodes CDR1 SGHAT and CDR2 FQNNGV. The V end was cut by 5 bases, the J end by 5 bases, with 15 bases between. In DNA, the CDR3 is TGTGCCAGCAGCATCCCGCGGGGCCAAAATGAAAAACTGTTTTTT. Protein product: CASSIPRGQNEKLFF.

The sample holds one count of this clone. The chain links TRBV19 to TRBJ1-1; D not resolved. CDR1 and CDR2 from the germline V gene are LNHDA and SQIVND (reference sequence). Trimming left V 6 bases short and J 3 bases short, with 11 bases between. The CDR3 spans 13 residues. CDR3 loop: CASRLRVDTEAFF. The DNA of the CDR3 is TGTGCCAGTAGATTGAGGGTGGACACTGAAGCTTTCTTT.

This clone turned up a few times. The chain has TRBV7-9 and TRBJ2-5; D call uncertain. CDR3 length: 13 residues. Germline loops: CDR1 SEHNR, CDR2 FQNEAQ (reference sequence). The ends were cut back, 7 bases at V and 5 bases at J, with 14 bases in the middle. The CDR3 nucleotides read TGTGCCAGCATCCCGGCAGGTCGGGAGACCCAGTACTTC. As protein: CASIPAGRETQYF. Full variable domain (rest looked up from reference TRBV7-9 and TRBJ2-5): DTGVSQNPRHKITKRGQNVTFRCDPISEHNRLYWYRQTLGQGPEFLTYFQNEAQLEKSRLLSDRFSAERPKGSFSTLEIQRTEQGDSAMYLCASIPAGRETQYFGPGTRLLVL.

This chain connects TRBV18 to TRBJ1-1; 7 bases are shared with TRBD1. V lost 3 bases and J lost 2; bases outside the gene matches: 6. Germline loops: CDR1 KGHSH, CDR2 LQKENI. The CDR3 sequence is 15 residues long. In DNA, the CDR3 is TGTGCCAGCTCACCCCAGGGACAGAGTAACACTGAAGCTTTCTTT. Amino acid sequence: CASSPQGQSNTEAFF.

V gene TRBV4-1 combines with J gene TRBJ2-7; 13 bases map to TRBD2. This CDR3 contains 16 residues. CDR1 MGHRA and CDR2 YSYEKL come from the germline V gene. After removal of 1 base from V and 4 bases from J, the junction contained 4 bases not matched to a gene. The CDR3 bases are TGCGCCAGCAGCCAAGGGACTAGCGGGAGTTTTTACGAGCAGTACTTC. It is translated as CASSQGTSGSFYEQYF.

This clone showed up just once. The chain employs TRBV18 and TRBJ1-4; D gene uncertain. Germline V gene data show CDR1 as KGHSH and CDR2 as LQKENI. The CDR3 covers 12 residues. The V and J ends lost 4 bases and 12 bases respectively, with 12 bases between them. CDR3 nucleotide sequence: TGTGCCAGCTCACGTCTGGTGGAGGAACTGTTTTTT. It yields the protein CASSRLVEELFF.

The chain employs TRBV7-7 and TRBJ1-6; TRBD1 might be the D (6 bases). The CDR3 sequence is 13 residues long. Germline assignment: CDR1 SSHAT and CDR2 FNYEAQ (reference sequence). V lost 5 bases and J lost 11, with 13 bases in between. The CDR3 is CASSPGHSTPLHF. The CDR3 DNA sequence: TGTGCCAGCAGCCCGGGACATTCAACACCCCTCCACTTT.

The rearrangement links TRBV30 to TRBJ1-3; possible D gene TRBD1, 6 bases. The V and J ends lost 3 bases and 0 bases respectively, with 15 bases between them. Germline V CDR1 and CDR2: GTSNPN, SVGIG (reference sequence). CDR3 length equals 16 residues. As DNA, the CDR3 is TGTGCCTGGAGCTTAAAGACAGGTTTCTCTGGAAACACCATATATTTT. This gives the protein CAWSLKTGFSGNTIYF. The complete variable domain, with remaining parts taken from reference TRBV30 and TRBJ1-3, reads SQTIHQWPATLVQPVGSPLSLECTVEGTSNPNLYWYRQAAGRGLQLLFYSVGIGQISSEVPQNLSASRPQDRQFILSSKKLLLSDSGFYLCAWSLKTGFSGNTIYFGEGSWLTVV.